This is a list of T cell receptor beta chains from one sample in a study of T cell responses to AZD1222 COVID-19 vaccine. Sequencing was performed with immunoSEQ multiplex PCR; in TCRdb, only in-frame clones are kept and a portion is missing. The sample contains some 86,000 clones, 90% to 95% of which appear only once. The sequencing used peripheral blood, collected on day 0 of AZD1222 vaccination. The receptors were sampled from an adult in good health. Each CDR3 is given with its conserved first and last residue. A D gene is named only where the DNA matches it firmly. The listing skips clone size in some rows; elsewhere it reads once, few, many or a size class.

clone size	J gene	V gene	D gene	CDR3 protein	CDR3 DNA
.	TRBJ1-4	TRBV6-4	.	CASSAPGAGEKLFF	TGTGCCAGCAGCGCCCCGGGGGCAGGGGAAAAACTGTTTTTT
few	TRBJ2-2	TRBV28	.	CASSSRLAEPLGGELFF	TGTGCCAGCAGTTCCCGTTTAGCGGAGCCCCTCGGCGGGGAGCTGTTTTTT
once	TRBJ2-7	TRBV4-1	TRBD2	CASSQPGTTEQYF	TGCGCCAGCAGCCAGCCCGGGACTACCGAGCAGTACTTC
.	TRBJ1-6	TRBV5-1	TRBD1	CASSLEGQGSGSPLHF	TGCGCCAGCAGCTTGGAGGGACAGGGGAGCGGTTCACCCCTCCACTTT
.	TRBJ1-1	TRBV5-1	.	CASSLRGQNTEAFF	TGCGCCAGCAGCTTGAGGGGACAGAACACTGAAGCTTTCTTT
once	TRBJ2-7	TRBV21-1	.	CASSPPGISWVHEQYF	TGTGCCAGCAGCCCACCTGGGATTAGCTGGGTACACGAGCAGTACTTC
.	TRBJ2-1	TRBV5-6	.	CASSAKGSSYNEQFF	TGTGCCAGCAGCGCGAAAGGGAGCTCCTACAATGAGCAGTTCTTC
.	TRBJ1-6	TRBV5-5	.	CASSLLPGQDSPLHF	TGTGCCAGCAGCTTGCTGCCAGGGCAAGATTCACCCCTCCACTTT
.	TRBJ1-5	TRBV28	.	CASSFSQGPQHF	TGTGCCAGCAGTTTTTCTCAGGGGCCCCAGCATTTT
.	TRBJ1-1	TRBV19	.	CASSIAWPTNTEAFF	TGTGCCAGTAGTATAGCGTGGCCAACGAACACTGAAGCTTTCTTT
.	TRBJ2-2	TRBV19	.	CASSPHQNTGELFF	TGTGCCAGTAGTCCACACCAGAACACCGGGGAGCTGTTTTTT
once	TRBJ2-3	TRBV6-5	.	CASSYSGDLFTDTQYF	TGTGCCAGCAGTTACTCGGGGGATCTATTCACAGATACGCAGTATTTT